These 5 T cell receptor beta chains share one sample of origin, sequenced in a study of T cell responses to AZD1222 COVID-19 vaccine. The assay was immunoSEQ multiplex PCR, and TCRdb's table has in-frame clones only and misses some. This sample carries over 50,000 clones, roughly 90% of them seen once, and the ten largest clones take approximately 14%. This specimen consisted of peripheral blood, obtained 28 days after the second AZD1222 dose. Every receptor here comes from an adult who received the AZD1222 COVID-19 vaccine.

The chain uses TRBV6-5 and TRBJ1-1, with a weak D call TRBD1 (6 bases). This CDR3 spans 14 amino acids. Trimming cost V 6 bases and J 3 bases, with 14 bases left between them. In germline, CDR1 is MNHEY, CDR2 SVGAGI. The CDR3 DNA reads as TGTGCCAGCAGAACAGGGAGAACGGACACTGAAGCTTTCTTT. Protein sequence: CASRTGRTDTEAFF.

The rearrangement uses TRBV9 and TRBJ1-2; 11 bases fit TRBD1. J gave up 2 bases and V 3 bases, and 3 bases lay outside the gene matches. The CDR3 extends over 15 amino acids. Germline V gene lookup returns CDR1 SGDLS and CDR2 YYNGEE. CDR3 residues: CASSGGDRGNYGYTF. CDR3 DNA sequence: TGTGCCAGCAGCGGAGGGGACAGGGGGAACTATGGCTACACCTTC. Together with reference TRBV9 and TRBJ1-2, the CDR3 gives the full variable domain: DSGVTQTPKHLITATGQRVTLRCSPRSGDLSVYWYQQSLDQGLQFLIQYYNGEERAKGNILERFSAQQFPDLHSELNLSSLELGDSALYFCASSGGDRGNYGYTFGSGTRLTVV.

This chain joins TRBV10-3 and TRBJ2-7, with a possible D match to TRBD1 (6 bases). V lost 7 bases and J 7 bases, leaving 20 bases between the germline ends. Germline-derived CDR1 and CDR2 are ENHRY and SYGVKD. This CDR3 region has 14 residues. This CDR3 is CAITEGRVQGEQYF. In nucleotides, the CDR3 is TGTGCCATCACCGAGGGACGGGTTCAGGGGGAGCAGTACTTC.

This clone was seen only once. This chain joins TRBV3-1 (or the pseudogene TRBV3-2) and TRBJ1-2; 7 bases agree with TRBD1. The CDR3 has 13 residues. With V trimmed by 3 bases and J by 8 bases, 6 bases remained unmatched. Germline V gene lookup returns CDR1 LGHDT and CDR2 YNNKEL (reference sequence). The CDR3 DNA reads TGTGCCAGCAGCCATAGACAGGGAAAGGGCTACACCTTC. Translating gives CASSHRQGKGYTF.

The CDR3 is CASSYSGQVTEAFF. The CDR3 DNA is TGTGCCAGCAGCTATTCTGGACAGGTAACTGAAGCTTTCTTT. The gene calls are TRBV11-2 and TRBJ1-1; 7 bases map to TRBD1. The V segment lost 4 bases and the J segment 5 bases; nucleotides outside the gene matches: 7. Germline CDR1 and CDR2: SGHAT and FQNNGV. The CDR3 length is 14 residues.